Shown below are 23 T cell receptor beta chains from a single sample sequenced in a study of T cell responses to AZD1222 COVID-19 vaccine (dated by TCRdb to the early 2020s). Libraries were built with the immunoSEQ multiplex PCR assay. Entries here come from immuneACCESS through TCRdb and include only in-frame sequences with V and J called. Some clones fail to appear in such tables; in the studies checked, an unresolved V gene covers under half of the shortfall, and the cause of the remainder is unknown. A total of roughly 160,000 clones appear in this sample, roughly 92% of them only once. The leading ten clones occupy 1.6% of the sample. In light of the paper, this sample's time point label describes: baseline before first vaccination. The sequencing used peripheral blood, collected on day 0 of AZD1222 vaccination. All receptors come from an adult in good health.

Written as DNA, the CDR3 is TGTGCCAGCAGTTTAGCAGGGAGTCTGTTGAATGAGCAGTTCTTC. Protein sequence: CASSLAGSLLNEQFF. This chain joins TRBV28 and TRBJ2-1, with D perhaps being TRBD1 or TRBD2 (5 bases each). The ends were cut back, 2 bases at V and 7 bases at J, with 15 bases in the middle. CDR3 length equals 15 residues. Per the germline V gene, CDR1 is MDHEN and CDR2 is SYDVKM.

The chain combines TRBV19 with TRBJ2-3; 13 bases map to TRBD2. Germline V gene data show CDR1 as LNHDA and CDR2 as SQIVND (reference sequence). Trimming cost V 3 bases and J 6 bases; bases outside gene matches: 12. The CDR3 is made up of 18 amino acids. The CDR3 nucleotides are TGTGCCAGTAGTATGAGGACTAGCGGGGGCTTCAAGAGGGATACGCAGTATTTT. As protein: CASSMRTSGGFKRDTQYF.

This clone occurred a few times. This rearrangement joins TRBV7-9 to TRBJ2-3, with 12 positions matching TRBD2. The CDR3 extends over 21 amino acids. J was trimmed by 0 bases and V by 5 bases; bases with no gene match: 18. CDR1 is SEHNR, CDR2 FQNEAQ, per germline (reference sequence). The CDR3 nucleotides are TGTGCCAGCAGCATCCCCCGCAGGGCTAGCGGGGGGGAAATAAGCACAGATACGCAGTATTTT. Translated: CASSIPRRASGGEISTDTQYF.

The rearrangement links TRBV5-6 to TRBJ1-1; weak D call: TRBD1 (5 bases). Trimming cost V 1 base and J 0 bases, with 7 bases left between them. The CDR3 covers 14 residues. CDR1 and CDR2 (germline): SGHDT, YYEEEE. The CDR3 spells CASSLQGMNTEAFF. The CDR3 DNA reads as TGTGCCAGCAGCTTGCAGGGCATGAACACTGAAGCTTTCTTT.

The chain combines TRBV15 with TRBJ1-2; D gene ambiguous. Trimming shortened V by 0 bases and J by 5 bases, and 7 bases separated the two germline ends. Germline V gene sequence: CDR1 LNHNV, CDR2 YYDKDF (reference sequence). The CDR3 extends over 13 amino acids. The CDR3 nucleotides read TGTGCCACCAGCAGAGATAGGGCGTATGGCTACACCTTC. Translated: CATSRDRAYGYTF. Together with reference TRBV15 and TRBJ1-2, the CDR3 gives the full variable domain: DAMVIQNPRYQVTQFGKPVTLSCSQTLNHNVMYWYQQKSSQAPKLLFHYYDKDFNNEADTPDNFQSRRPNTSFCFLDIRSPGLGDTAMYLCATSRDRAYGYTFGSGTRLTVV.

The chain has TRBV10-2 and TRBJ2-7, with 8 positions matching TRBD1. CDR1 is WSHSY, CDR2 SAAADI, per germline. V gave up 2 bases and J gave up 3 bases; unmatched junction bases: 0. CDR3 length: 13 amino acids. The DNA of the CDR3 is TGCGCCAGCAGTGAGACAGGGGGCTACGAGCAGTACTTC. It encodes CASSETGGYEQYF.

V is TRBV12-3 or TRBV12-4 and J is TRBJ2-7; D possibly corresponds to TRBD1 (5 bases). V was shortened by 6 bases and J by 3 bases, with 12 bases between the two germline ends. This CDR3 has 13 residues. CDR3 in amino acids: CASSHPGIYEQYF. The CDR3 DNA sequence: TGTGCCAGCAGCCACCCAGGGATCTACGAGCAGTACTTC.

V gene TRBV5-1 combines with J gene TRBJ1-1; 9 bases map to TRBD1. The ends lost 1 base at V and 5 bases at J; junction bases unmatched: 6. The germline gives CDR1 SGHRS, CDR2 YFSETQ. CDR3 length: 15 amino acids. The CDR3 loop is CASSLSGTGQTEAFF. CDR3 in DNA: TGCGCCAGCAGCTTGTCTGGGACAGGGCAGACTGAAGCTTTCTTT.

The gene calls are TRBV4-1 and TRBJ2-2; D tentatively reads TRBD1 or TRBD2 (6 bases each). Germline CDR1 reads MGHRA; CDR2 reads YSYEKL. This CDR3 has 17 residues. V was trimmed by 3 bases and J by 5 bases, leaving 19 bases between them. The DNA of the CDR3 is TGCGCCAGCAGCCACCCCCACCGGGGGCGCTTTACCGGGGAGCTGTTTTTT. Amino acids: CASSHPHRGRFTGELFF.

This chain joins TRBV27 and TRBJ2-7; TRBD2 matches at 7 bases. V lost 6 bases and J lost 2; bases outside the gene matches: 7. From germline, CDR1 is MNHEY and CDR2 SMNVEV (reference sequence). This CDR3 contains 14 residues. The CDR3 DNA is TGTGCCAGCAGCTCAGCGGGACCCGCCTACGAGCAGTACTTC. Its translation is CASSSAGPAYEQYF.

CDR3 nucleotide sequence: TGCGCCAGCAGCTTGGGACCGGGACAGGGCTTCACCGGGGAGCTGTTTTTT. Its protein is CASSLGPGQGFTGELFF. This chain joins TRBV5-1 and TRBJ2-2, with 9 positions matching TRBD1. The germline gives CDR1 SGHRS, CDR2 YFSETQ. J lost 4 bases, V lost 0 bases, and 7 bases had no gene match. This CDR3 region has 17 residues. The full variable domain, in which reference TRBV5-1 and TRBJ2-2 provide the parts outside the CDR3, is KAGVTQTPRYLIKTRGQQVTLSCSPISGHRSVSWYQQTPGQGLQFLFEYFSETQRNKGNFPGRFSGRQFSNSRSEMNVSTLELGDSALYLCASSLGPGQGFTGELFFGEGSRLTVL.

The CDR3 bases are TGTGCCAGCTCACCTCCTAGCGGGGGGGCCACAGATACGCAGTATTTT. Its protein product is CASSPPSGGATDTQYF. V usage is TRBV18 and J usage is TRBJ2-3; 12 nucleotides align to TRBD2. The CDR3 totals 16 residues. The germline V gene has CDR1 KGHSH and CDR2 LQKENI. V dropped 3 bases and J dropped 2; count of bases not matched to a gene: 3.

The V gene is TRBV7-8, the J gene TRBJ1-4; D is ambiguous. There are 16 residues in the CDR3. Germline assignment: CDR1 SGHVS and CDR2 FQNEAQ. V was cut by 5 bases and J by 0 bases, with 13 bases left in between. The CDR3 DNA reads TGTGCCAGCAGCCTCAGAACCGGGACAACTAATGAAAAACTGTTTTTT. Amino acid sequence: CASSLRTGTTNEKLFF.

This chain uses TRBV12-3 or TRBV12-4 with TRBJ2-7, with 9 positions matching TRBD1. The CDR3 contains 13 residues. The ends lost 7 bases at V and 5 bases at J; junction bases unmatched: 6. CDR3 sequence reads: CASKKQGAHEQYF. CDR3 bases: TGTGCCAGCAAAAAACAGGGGGCCCACGAGCAGTACTTC.

The V call is TRBV19, the J call TRBJ2-2; 7 positions agree with TRBD2. Unmatched junction bases numbered 8, after V lost 6 bases and J lost 1 base. Germline lookup yields CDR1 LNHDA and CDR2 SQIVND (reference sequence). CDR3 size: 16 residues. The CDR3 here is CASRGVGLVNTGELFF. The CDR3 bases are TGTGCCAGTAGGGGTGTCGGACTAGTGAACACCGGGGAGCTGTTTTTT.

The V gene is TRBV27, the J gene TRBJ2-2; D gene unclear. CDR3 length equals 13 residues. The germline CDR1 and CDR2 sequences are MNHEY and SMNVEV (reference sequence). V shed 6 bases and J shed 2 bases, with 7 bases lying between them. This CDR3 is CASSRPNTGELFF. CDR3 sequence (DNA): TGTGCCAGCAGCAGACCTAACACCGGGGAGCTGTTTTTT.

The V and J genes are TRBV2 and TRBJ1-2; 8 bases map to TRBD1. Germline V CDR1 and CDR2: SNHLY, FYNNEI. The trim removed 4 bases at V and 5 bases at J, leaving 6 bases unmatched. This CDR3 has 14 amino acids. The CDR3 is CASSGTGRRYGYTF. The CDR3 DNA is TGTGCCAGCAGTGGGACAGGGAGGAGGTATGGCTACACCTTC. The full variable domain, completed using reference TRBV2 and TRBJ1-2, is EPEVTQTPSHQVTQMGQEVILRCVPISNHLYFYWYRQILGQKVEFLVSFYNNEISEKSEIFDDQFSVERPDGSNFTLKIRSTKLEDSAMYFCASSGTGRRYGYTFGSGTRLTVV.

The gene calls are TRBV30 and TRBJ1-6; possibly TRBD1 for D (5 bases). Germline CDR1 is GTSNPN and CDR2 is SVGIG (reference sequence). The germline V and J ends were trimmed by 3 bases and 4 bases, with 13 bases remaining between them. The CDR3 has 15 residues. CDR3 region: CAWSPRQIYNSPLHF. CDR3 DNA sequence: TGTGCCTGGAGCCCTAGACAGATTTATAATTCACCCCTCCACTTT.

This chain joins TRBV3-1 (or the pseudogene TRBV3-2) and TRBJ2-6; D might be TRBD2 (7 bases). This CDR3 spans 17 amino acids. V gave up 5 bases and J gave up 4 bases, with 18 bases separating them. Germline V gene lookup returns CDR1 LGHDT and CDR2 YNNKEL (reference sequence). The CDR3, as DNA: TGTGCCAGCAGCTCAAGGGGGGGGTCTTCAGGGGCCAACGTCCTGACTTTC. Its protein is CASSSRGGSSGANVLTF.

The rearrangement links TRBV24-1 to TRBJ1-4; D is uncertain. V lost 7 bases to trimming and J lost 6 bases, with 5 bases between them. CDR3 length: 11 amino acids. Per germline, CDR1 KGHDR and CDR2 SFDVKD. DNA for the CDR3: TGTGCCACCAGCCTATATGAAAAACTGTTTTTT. It is translated as CATSLYEKLFF.

The count of this clone is one. The chain combines TRBV3-1 (or the pseudogene TRBV3-2) with TRBJ1-2; 7 bases agree with TRBD1. V lost 5 bases and J lost 2; bases outside the gene matches: 11. The CDR3 consists of 16 residues. Germline loops: CDR1 LGHDT, CDR2 YNNKEL (reference sequence). In DNA, the CDR3 is TGTGCCAGCAGCGAATCCGGGACAGCACTCAACTATGGCTACACCTTC. Amino acid sequence: CASSESGTALNYGYTF.

The chain uses TRBV6-5 and TRBJ1-6; weak D call: TRBD1 (5 bases). CDR3 length: 16 residues. Looked up from germline, CDR1 is MNHEY and CDR2 is SVGAGI. V was pared by 0 bases and J by 9 bases, with 15 bases between. The chain's CDR3 is CASSYSKGAIGSPLHF. The CDR3 DNA sequence: TGTGCCAGCAGTTACTCGAAAGGGGCCATCGGTTCACCCCTCCACTTT.

This clone has a single count. The rearrangement joins TRBV30 to TRBJ2-7; TRBD1 matches at 10 bases. V lost 1 base, J lost 3 bases, and 6 bases stayed unmatched. The CDR3 runs 15 residues. Germline CDR1 GTSNPN, CDR2 SVGIG (reference sequence). The CDR3 spells CAWSGPWDRGYEQYF. CDR3 DNA: TGTGCCTGGAGTGGGCCCTGGGACAGGGGCTACGAGCAGTACTTC.